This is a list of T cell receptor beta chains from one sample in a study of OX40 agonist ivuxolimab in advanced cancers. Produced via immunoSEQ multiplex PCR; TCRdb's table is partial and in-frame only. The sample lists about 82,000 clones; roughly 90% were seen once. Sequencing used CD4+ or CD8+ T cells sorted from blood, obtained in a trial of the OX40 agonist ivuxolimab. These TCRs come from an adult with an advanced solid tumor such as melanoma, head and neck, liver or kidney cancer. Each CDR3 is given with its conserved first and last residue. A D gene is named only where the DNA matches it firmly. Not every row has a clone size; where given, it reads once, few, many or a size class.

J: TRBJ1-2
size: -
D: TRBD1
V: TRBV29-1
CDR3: CSVGTGWGYGYTF
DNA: TGCAGCGTTGGGACAGGGTGGGGCTATGGCTACACCTTC

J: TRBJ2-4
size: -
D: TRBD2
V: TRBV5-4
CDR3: CASSLLGGLGNIQYF
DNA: TGTGCCAGCAGCTTACTCGGGGGGTTAGGAAACATTCAGTACTTC

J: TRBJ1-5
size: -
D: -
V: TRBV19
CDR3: CASSIVAAGQPQHF
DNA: TGTGCCAGTAGTATTGTGGCAGCAGGGCAGCCCCAGCATTTT

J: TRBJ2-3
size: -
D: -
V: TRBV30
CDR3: CAWKSLGDTQYF
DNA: TGTGCCTGGAAATCTTTAGGGGATACGCAGTATTTT

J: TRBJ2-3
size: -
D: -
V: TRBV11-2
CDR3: CASSLGLGDTQYF
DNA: TGTGCCAGCAGCTTAGGGCTAGGAGATACGCAGTATTTT

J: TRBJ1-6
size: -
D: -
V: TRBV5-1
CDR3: CASRPGPEFMGGRFSVEYSPLHF
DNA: TGCGCCAGCAGGCCGGGACCCGAGTTTATGGGCGGGCGGTTTTCCGTTGAGTATTCACCCCTCCACTTT

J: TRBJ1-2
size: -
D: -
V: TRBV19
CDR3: CAVRLANYGYTF
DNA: TGTGCCGTACGACTAGCTAACTATGGCTACACCTTC

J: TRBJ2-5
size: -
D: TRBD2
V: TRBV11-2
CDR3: CASSRSGGEVETQYF
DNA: TGTGCCAGCAGCCGGAGCGGGGGGGAGGTAGAGACCCAGTACTTC

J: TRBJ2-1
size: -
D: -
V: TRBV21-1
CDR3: CASSNSSADFPYNEQFF
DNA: TGTGCCAGCAGCAATTCTTCAGCGGACTTCCCCTACAATGAGCAGTTCTTC

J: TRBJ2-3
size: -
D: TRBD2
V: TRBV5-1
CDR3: CASSLAGATDTQYF
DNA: TGCGCCAGCAGCTTAGCGGGGGCCACAGATACGCAGTATTTT

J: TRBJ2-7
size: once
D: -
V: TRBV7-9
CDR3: CASSPRVGGVSYEQYF
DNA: TGTGCCAGCAGCCCCCGCGTTGGTGGTGTCTCCTACGAGCAGTACTTC

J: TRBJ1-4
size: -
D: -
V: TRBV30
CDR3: CAGSQGANEKLFF
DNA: TGTGCTGGGAGCCAAGGGGCTAATGAAAAACTGTTTTTT

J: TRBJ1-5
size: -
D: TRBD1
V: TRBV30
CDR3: CAWSLGQGANQPQHF
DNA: TGTGCCTGGAGTCTAGGACAGGGGGCCAATCAGCCCCAGCATTTT

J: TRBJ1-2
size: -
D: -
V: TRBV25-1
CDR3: CASTGGHRYGYTF
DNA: TGTGCCAGCACGGGGGGCCACCGCTATGGCTACACCTTC

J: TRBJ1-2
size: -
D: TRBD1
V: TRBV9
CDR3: CASSGGGQSLANYGYTF
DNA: TGTGCCAGCAGCGGGGGGGGACAGTCCCTCGCTAACTATGGCTACACCTTC

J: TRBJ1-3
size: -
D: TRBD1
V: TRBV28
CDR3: CASSLSQGVPGNTIYF
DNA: TGTGCCAGCAGTTTATCTCAGGGGGTGCCTGGAAACACCATATATTTT

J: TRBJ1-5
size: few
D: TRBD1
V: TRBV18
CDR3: CASSPLSGGDKGQPQHF
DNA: TGTGCCAGCTCACCACTATCAGGGGGAGATAAGGGTCAGCCCCAGCATTTT

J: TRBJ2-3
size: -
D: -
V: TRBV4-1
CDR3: CASSQFEWGTDTQYF
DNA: TGCGCCAGCAGCCAATTCGAGTGGGGAACAGATACGCAGTATTTT

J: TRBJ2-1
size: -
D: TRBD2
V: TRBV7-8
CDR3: CASSRRLAGGPNNEQFF
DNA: TGTGCCAGCAGCCGGAGACTAGCGGGAGGGCCAAACAATGAGCAGTTCTTC

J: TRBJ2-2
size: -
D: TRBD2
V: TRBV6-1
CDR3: CASIPGGGGTGELFF
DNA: TGTGCCAGCATTCCGGGAGGGGGGGGCACCGGGGAGCTGTTTTTT

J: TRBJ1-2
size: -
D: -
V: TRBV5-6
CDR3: CASSPGLAVPGYTF
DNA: TGTGCCAGCAGCCCGGGGTTGGCAGTCCCCGGCTACACCTTC

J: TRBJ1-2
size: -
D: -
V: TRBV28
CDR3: CASNPGYGYTF
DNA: TGTGCCAGCAACCCAGGCTATGGCTACACCTTC

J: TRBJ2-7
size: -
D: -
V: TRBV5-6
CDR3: CASSFGTAYEQYF
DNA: TGTGCCAGCAGCTTCGGGACGGCCTACGAGCAGTACTTC